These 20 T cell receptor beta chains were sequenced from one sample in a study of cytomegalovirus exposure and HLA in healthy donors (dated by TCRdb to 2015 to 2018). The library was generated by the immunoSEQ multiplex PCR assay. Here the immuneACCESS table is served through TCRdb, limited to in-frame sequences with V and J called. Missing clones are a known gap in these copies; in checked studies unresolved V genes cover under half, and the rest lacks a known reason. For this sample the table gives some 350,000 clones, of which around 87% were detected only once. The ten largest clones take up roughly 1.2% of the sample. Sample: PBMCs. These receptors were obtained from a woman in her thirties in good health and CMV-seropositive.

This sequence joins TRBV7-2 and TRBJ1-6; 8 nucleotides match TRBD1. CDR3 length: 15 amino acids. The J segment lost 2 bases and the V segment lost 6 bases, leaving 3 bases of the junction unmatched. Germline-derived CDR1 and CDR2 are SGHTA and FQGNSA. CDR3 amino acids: CASRLQGAYNSPLHF. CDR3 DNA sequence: TGTGCCAGCAGATTACAGGGGGCCTATAATTCACCCCTCCACTTT.

The CDR3 DNA is TGTGCCAGCAGCTTAGGGACAGCCTATGGCTACACCTTC. Residues: CASSLGTAYGYTF. V is TRBV11-2 and J is TRBJ1-2, with D possibly matching TRBD1 (6 bases). The V and J ends lost 1 base and 4 bases respectively, with 7 bases between them. The germline CDR1 and CDR2 sequences are SGHAT and FQNNGV. The CDR3 loop spans 13 amino acids.

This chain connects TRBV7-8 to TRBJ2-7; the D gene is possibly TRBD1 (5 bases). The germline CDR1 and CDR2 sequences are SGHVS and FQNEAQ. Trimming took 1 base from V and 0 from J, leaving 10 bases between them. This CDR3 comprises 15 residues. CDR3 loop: CASSLEGELSYEQYF. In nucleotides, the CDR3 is TGTGCCAGCAGCTTAGAAGGGGAACTCTCCTACGAGCAGTACTTC.

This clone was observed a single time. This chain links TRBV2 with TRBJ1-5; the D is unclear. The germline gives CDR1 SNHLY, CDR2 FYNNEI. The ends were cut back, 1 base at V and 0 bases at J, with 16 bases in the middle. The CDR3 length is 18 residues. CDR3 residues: CASSEEDGNYYSNQPQHF. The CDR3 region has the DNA TGTGCCAGCAGTGAAGAGGACGGGAATTACTATAGCAATCAGCCCCAGCATTTT. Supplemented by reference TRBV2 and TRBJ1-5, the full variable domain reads EPEVTQTPSHQVTQMGQEVILRCVPISNHLYFYWYRQILGQKVEFLVSFYNNEISEKSEIFDDQFSVERPDGSNFTLKIRSTKLEDSAMYFCASSEEDGNYYSNQPQHFGDGTRLSIL.

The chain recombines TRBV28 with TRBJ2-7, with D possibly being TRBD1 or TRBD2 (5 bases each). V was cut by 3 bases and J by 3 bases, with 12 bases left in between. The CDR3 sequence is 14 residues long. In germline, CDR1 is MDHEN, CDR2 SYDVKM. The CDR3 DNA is TGTGCCAGCAGTTTTCGGGGCAGAAACTACGAGCAGTACTTC. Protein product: CASSFRGRNYEQYF.

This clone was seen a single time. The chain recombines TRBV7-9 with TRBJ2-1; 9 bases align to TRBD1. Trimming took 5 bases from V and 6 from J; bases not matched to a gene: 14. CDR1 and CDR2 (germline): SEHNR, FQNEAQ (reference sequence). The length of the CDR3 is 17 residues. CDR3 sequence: CASSPLVVGTGSNEQFF. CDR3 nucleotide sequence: TGTGCCAGCAGCCCATTGGTGGTTGGGACAGGGAGCAATGAGCAGTTCTTC.

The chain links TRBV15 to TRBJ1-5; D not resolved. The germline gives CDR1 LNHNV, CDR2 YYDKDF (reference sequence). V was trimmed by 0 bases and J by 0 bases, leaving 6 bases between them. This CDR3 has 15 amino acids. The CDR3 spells CATSRDDGSNQPQHF. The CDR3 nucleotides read TGTGCCACCAGCAGAGATGACGGTAGCAATCAGCCCCAGCATTTT.

The CDR3 is CASRGAGNQPQHF. The CDR3 DNA reads as TGTGCCAGTCGGGGGGCGGGCAATCAGCCCCAGCATTTT. The chain recombines TRBV28 with TRBJ1-5; weak D call: TRBD1 (6 bases). Germline CDR1 and CDR2: MDHEN and SYDVKM. Between the trimmed V and J ends, which lost 9 bases and 2 bases, there was a span of 11 bases. This CDR3 has 13 amino acids. Combining the CDR3 with reference TRBV28 and TRBJ1-5 gives the whole variable domain DVKVTQSSRYLVKRTGEKVFLECVQDMDHENMFWYRQDPGLGLRLIYFSYDVKMKEKGDIPEGYSVSREKKERFSLILESASTNQTSMYLCASRGAGNQPQHFGDGTRLSIL.

CDR3 amino acids: CASSTSRGIGLGFTDTQYF. The CDR3 DNA reads TGTGCCAGCAGTACCTCGCGAGGGATAGGCCTCGGATTCACAGATACGCAGTATTTT. The rearrangement links TRBV27 to TRBJ2-3; D is possibly TRBD2 (5 bases). The CDR3 is 19 residues long. V was pared by 5 bases and J by 2 bases, with 26 bases between. Germline values: CDR1 MNHEY, CDR2 SMNVEV (reference sequence).

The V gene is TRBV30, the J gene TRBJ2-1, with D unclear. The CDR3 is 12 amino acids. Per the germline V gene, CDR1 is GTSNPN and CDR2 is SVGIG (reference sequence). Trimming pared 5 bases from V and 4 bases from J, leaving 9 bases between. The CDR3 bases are TGTGCCTGGTCCCCACGGTACAATGAGCAGTTCTTC. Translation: CAWSPRYNEQFF.

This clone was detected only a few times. The CDR3 DNA is TGTGCCAGCAGGGATCAGGGTATCTATGGCTACACCTTC. Translating gives CASRDQGIYGYTF. V and J are TRBV27 and TRBJ1-2, with TRBD1 as a possible D gene (5 bases). V dropped 6 bases and J dropped 4 bases, with 12 bases sitting between them. CDR1 is MNHEY, CDR2 SMNVEV, per germline (reference sequence). The CDR3 sequence is 13 residues long.

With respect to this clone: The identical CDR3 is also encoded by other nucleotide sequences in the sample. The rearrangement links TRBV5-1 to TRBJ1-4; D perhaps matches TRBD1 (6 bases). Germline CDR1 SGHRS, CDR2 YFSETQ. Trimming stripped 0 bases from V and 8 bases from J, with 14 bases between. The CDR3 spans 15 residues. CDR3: CASSLAGGGGEKLFF. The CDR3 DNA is TGCGCCAGCAGCTTGGCCGGTGGGGGCGGGGAAAAACTGTTTTTT. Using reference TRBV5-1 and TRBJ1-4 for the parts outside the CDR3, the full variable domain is KAGVTQTPRYLIKTRGQQVTLSCSPISGHRSVSWYQQTPGQGLQFLFEYFSETQRNKGNFPGRFSGRQFSNSRSEMNVSTLELGDSALYLCASSLAGGGGEKLFFGSGTQLSVL.

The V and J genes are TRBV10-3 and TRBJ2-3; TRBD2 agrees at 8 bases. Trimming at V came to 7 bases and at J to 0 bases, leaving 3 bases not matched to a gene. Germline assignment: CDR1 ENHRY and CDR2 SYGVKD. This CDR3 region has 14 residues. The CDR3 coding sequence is TGTGCCATCAATAGCGGGACAAGCACAGATACGCAGTATTTT. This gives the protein CAINSGTSTDTQYF.

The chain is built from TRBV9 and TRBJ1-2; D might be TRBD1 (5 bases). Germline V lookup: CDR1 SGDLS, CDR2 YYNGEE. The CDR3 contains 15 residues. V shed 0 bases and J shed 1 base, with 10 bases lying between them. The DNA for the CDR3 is TGTGCCAGCAGCGTAGCTGGGGGTCTTAACTATGGCTACACCTTC. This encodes CASSVAGGLNYGYTF.

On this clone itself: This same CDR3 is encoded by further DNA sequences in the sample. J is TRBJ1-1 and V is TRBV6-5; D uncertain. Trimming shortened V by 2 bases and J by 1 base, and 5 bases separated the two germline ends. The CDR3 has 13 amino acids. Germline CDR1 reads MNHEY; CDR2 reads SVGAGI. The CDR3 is CASSYGRNTEAFF. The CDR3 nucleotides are TGTGCCAGCAGTTACGGGAGGAACACTGAAGCTTTCTTT.

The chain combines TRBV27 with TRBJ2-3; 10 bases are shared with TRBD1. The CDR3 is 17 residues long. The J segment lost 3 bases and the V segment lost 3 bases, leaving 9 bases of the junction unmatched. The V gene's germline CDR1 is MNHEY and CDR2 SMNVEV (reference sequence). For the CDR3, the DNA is TGTGCCAGCAGTTTTATATGGACAGGGGGTAGTACAGATACGCAGTATTTT. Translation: CASSFIWTGGSTDTQYF.

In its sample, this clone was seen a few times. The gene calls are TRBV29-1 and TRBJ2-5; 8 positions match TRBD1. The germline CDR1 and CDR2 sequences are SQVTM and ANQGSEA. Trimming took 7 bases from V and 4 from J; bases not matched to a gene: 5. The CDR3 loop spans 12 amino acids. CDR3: CSAPTGGETQYF. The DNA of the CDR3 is TGCAGCGCACCCACAGGGGGAGAGACCCAGTACTTC.

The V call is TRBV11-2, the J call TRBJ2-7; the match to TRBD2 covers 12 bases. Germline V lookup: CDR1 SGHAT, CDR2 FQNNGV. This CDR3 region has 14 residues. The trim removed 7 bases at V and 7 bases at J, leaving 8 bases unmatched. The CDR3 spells CASTPGLAGPEQYF. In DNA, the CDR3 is TGTGCCAGCACCCCGGGACTAGCGGGTCCTGAGCAGTACTTC. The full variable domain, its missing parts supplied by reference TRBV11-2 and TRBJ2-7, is EAGVAQSPRYKIIEKRQSVAFWCNPISGHATLYWYQQILGQGPKLLIQFQNNGVVDDSQLPKDRFSAERLKGVDSTLKIQPAKLEDSAVYLCASTPGLAGPEQYFGPGTRLTVT.

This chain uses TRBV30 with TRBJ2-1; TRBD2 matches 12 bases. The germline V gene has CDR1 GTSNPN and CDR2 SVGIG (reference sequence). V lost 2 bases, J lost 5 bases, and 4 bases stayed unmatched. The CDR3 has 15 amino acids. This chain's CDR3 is CAWSIPSGRDNEQFF. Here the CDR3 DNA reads TGTGCCTGGAGTATCCCTAGCGGGAGGGACAATGAGCAGTTCTTC.

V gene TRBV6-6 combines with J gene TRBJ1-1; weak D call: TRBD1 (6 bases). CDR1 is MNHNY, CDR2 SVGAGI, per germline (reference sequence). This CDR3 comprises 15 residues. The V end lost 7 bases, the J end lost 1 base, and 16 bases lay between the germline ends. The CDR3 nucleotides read TGTGCCAGCACCGACAGGAAGGGTGGGAACACTGAAGCTTTCTTT. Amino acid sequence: CASTDRKGGNTEAFF.